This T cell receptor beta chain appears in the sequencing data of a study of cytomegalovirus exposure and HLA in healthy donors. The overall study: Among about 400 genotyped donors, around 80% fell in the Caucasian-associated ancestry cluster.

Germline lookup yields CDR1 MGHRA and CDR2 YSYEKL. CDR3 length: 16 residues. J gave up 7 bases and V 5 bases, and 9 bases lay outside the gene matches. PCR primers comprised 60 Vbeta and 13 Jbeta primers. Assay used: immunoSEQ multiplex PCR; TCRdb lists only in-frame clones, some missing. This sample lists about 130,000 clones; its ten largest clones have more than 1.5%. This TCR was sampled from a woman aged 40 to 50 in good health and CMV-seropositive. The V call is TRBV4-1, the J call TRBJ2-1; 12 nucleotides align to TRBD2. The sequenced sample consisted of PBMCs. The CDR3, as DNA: TGCGCCAGCAGCGATTTGACTAGCGGGAGTGTTAATGAGCAGTTCTTC. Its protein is CASSDLTSGSVNEQFF.